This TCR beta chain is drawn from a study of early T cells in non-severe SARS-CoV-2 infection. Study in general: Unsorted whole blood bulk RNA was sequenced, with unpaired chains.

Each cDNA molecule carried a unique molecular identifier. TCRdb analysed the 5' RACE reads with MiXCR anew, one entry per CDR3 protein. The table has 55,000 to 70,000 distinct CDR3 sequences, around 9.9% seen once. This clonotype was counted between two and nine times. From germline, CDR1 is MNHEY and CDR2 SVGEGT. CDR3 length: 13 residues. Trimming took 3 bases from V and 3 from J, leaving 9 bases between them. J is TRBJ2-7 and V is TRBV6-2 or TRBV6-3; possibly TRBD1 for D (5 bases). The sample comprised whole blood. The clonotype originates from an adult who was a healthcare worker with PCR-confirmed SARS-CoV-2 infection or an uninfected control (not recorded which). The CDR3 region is CASSYRGHYEQYF. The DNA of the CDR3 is TGTGCCAGCAGTTATAGGGGTCACTACGAGCAGTACTTC.